A single sample is the source of the 10 T cell receptor beta chains below, sequenced in a study of cytomegalovirus exposure and HLA in healthy donors. TCRdb's table, derived via immunoSEQ multiplex PCR, lists solely in-frame clones and lacks some. Among 250,000 to 300,000 clones listed, 80% to 90% were seen once. Material for sequencing was PBMCs. The receptors originated from a woman aged 18-29 years in good health and CMV-seronegative.

This chain links TRBV28 with TRBJ1-4; the match to TRBD1 covers 10 bases. Germline V lookup: CDR1 MDHEN, CDR2 SYDVKM. The CDR3 length is 15 residues. The V segment lost 7 bases and the J segment 7 bases; nucleotides outside the gene matches: 9. The CDR3 coding sequence is TGTGCCAGCACCGACAGAAGGACAGGGGGTGAAAAACTGTTTTTT. This encodes CASTDRRTGGEKLFF.

The V gene is TRBV28, the J gene TRBJ2-1, with TRBD1 matching over 9 bases. Germline V lookup: CDR1 MDHEN, CDR2 SYDVKM. The CDR3 is 14 amino acids. With 7 bases clipped from V and 7 bases from J, the junction kept 8 bases outside the gene matches. CDR3 nucleotides: TGTGCCAGCACCGAGGGACAGGGATGGAATGAGCAGTTCTTC. As protein: CASTEGQGWNEQFF.

This clone was counted a few times. V gene TRBV7-2 combines with J gene TRBJ1-2; D remains ambiguous. Germline V lookup: CDR1 SGHTA, CDR2 FQGNSA. The length of the CDR3 is 12 residues. V lost 3 bases and J 4 bases, leaving 6 bases between the germline ends. In DNA, the CDR3 is TGTGCCAGCAGCTTTAGCACCTATGGCTACACCTTC. This translates into CASSFSTYGYTF.

V is TRBV27 and J is TRBJ2-3; 12 nucleotides agree with TRBD2. The CDR3 is made up of 16 amino acids. The V segment lost 5 bases and the J segment 1 base; nucleotides outside the gene matches: 4. Germline CDR1 and CDR2: MNHEY and SMNVEV (reference sequence). The CDR3 DNA sequence: TGTGCCAGCAGTCCACGGACTAGCGGGGGCACAGATACGCAGTATTTT. Translated, it gives CASSPRTSGGTDTQYF.

This chain joins TRBV28 and TRBJ1-2, with 8 bases that match TRBD1. Unmatched junction bases numbered 18, after V lost 5 bases and J lost 4 bases. The CDR3 length is 18 residues. In germline, CDR1 is MDHEN, CDR2 SYDVKM. CDR3 nucleotide sequence: TGTGCCAGCAGTGCGACGGACAGGGACCACGTCTTCGGCTATGGCTACACCTTC. Its protein is CASSATDRDHVFGYGYTF.

The V gene is TRBV29-1, the J gene TRBJ2-7; 8 positions agree with TRBD1. With V trimmed by 0 bases and J by 3 bases, 7 bases remained unmatched. The CDR3 length is 15 residues. The germline V gene encodes CDR1 SQVTM and CDR2 ANQGSEA. As DNA, the CDR3 is TGCAGCGTTGAAGAATGGGGACAGGAGAACTACGAGCAGTACTTC. Protein sequence: CSVEEWGQENYEQYF.

This chain uses TRBV29-1 with TRBJ2-5, with D perhaps matching TRBD1 (6 bases). Germline CDR1 is SQVTM and CDR2 is ANQGSEA. CDR3 length: 12 amino acids. Trimming shortened V by 6 bases and J by 5 bases, and 13 bases separated the two germline ends. CDR3 amino acids: CSVTGTGETQYF. The DNA of the CDR3 is TGCAGCGTAACAGGGACGGGCGAGACCCAGTACTTC.

The chain carries TRBV4-1 and TRBJ1-1; maybe TRBD1 (6 bases). V was shortened by 2 bases and J by 1 base, with 14 bases between the two germline ends. The CDR3 runs to 16 residues. Germline CDR1 is MGHRA and CDR2 is YSYEKL. For the CDR3, the DNA is TGCGCCAGCAGCCAACTCAATAGAGGGGGGAACACTGAAGCTTTCTTT. It encodes CASSQLNRGGNTEAFF.

The chain joins TRBV7-9 to TRBJ2-7, with a possible D match to TRBD1 (5 bases). Looked up from germline, CDR1 is SEHNR and CDR2 is FQNEAQ (reference sequence). V was shortened by 6 bases and J by 2 bases, with 14 bases between the two germline ends. The CDR3 consists of 14 residues. CDR3 DNA sequence: TGTGCCAGCAGGATCGACAGTCAGGCCTACGAGCAGTACTTC. This gives the protein CASRIDSQAYEQYF.

This clone was counted only a few times. Other DNA sequences in the sample encode the same CDR3. J is TRBJ1-2 and V is TRBV6-5; 7 bases are a match to TRBD1. V lost 2 bases, J lost 2 bases, and 2 bases stayed unmatched. In germline, CDR1 is MNHEY, CDR2 SVGAGI. The CDR3 runs to 14 residues. The CDR3 nucleotides are TGTGCCAGCAGTTACAGGGGGCCCAACTATGGCTACACCTTC. Protein product: CASSYRGPNYGYTF.